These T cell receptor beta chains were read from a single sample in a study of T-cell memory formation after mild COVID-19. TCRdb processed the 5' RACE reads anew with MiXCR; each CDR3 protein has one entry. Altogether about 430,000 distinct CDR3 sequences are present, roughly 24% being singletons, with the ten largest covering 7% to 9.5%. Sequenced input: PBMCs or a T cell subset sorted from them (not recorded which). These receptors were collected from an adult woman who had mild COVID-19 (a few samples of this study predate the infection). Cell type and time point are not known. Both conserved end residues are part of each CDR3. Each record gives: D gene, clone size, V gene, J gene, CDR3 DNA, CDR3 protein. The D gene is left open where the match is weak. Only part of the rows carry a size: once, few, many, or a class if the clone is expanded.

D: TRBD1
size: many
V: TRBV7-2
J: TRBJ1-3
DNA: TGTGCCAGCAGCGCTACAGGGGGTGGCAGAGGAAACACCATATATTTT
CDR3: CASSATGGGRGNTIYF

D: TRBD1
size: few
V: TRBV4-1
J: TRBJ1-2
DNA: TGCGCCAGCACCTCAGATCCGGGACAGGTCGGCTACACCTTC
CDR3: CASTSDPGQVGYTF

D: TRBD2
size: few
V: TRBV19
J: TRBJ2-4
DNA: TGTGCCAGTAGTGCGACTAGCGGGTTCGAGGGAAACATTCAGTACTTC
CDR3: CASSATSGFEGNIQYF

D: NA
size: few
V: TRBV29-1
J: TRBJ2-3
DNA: TGCAGCGTTGAAGAGTTACGCACAGATACGCAGTATTTT
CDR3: CSVEELRTDTQYF

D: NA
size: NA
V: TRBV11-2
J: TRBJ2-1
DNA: TGTGCATCGACGAGGGGCTCCCACAATGAGCAGTTCTTC
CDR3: CASTRGSHNEQFF

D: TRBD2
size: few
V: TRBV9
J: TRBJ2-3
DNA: TGTGCCAGCGGGGGGACTAGCGGGAACACAGATACGCAGTATTTT
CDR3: CASGGTSGNTDTQYF

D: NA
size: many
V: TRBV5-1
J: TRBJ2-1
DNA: TGCGCCAGCAACTACGGGAGCTCAGGACGAGCTGAGCAGTTCTTC
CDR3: CASNYGSSGRAEQFF

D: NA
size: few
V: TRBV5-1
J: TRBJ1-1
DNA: TGCGCCAGCAGCCGTGAGGGGGGGAACACTGAAGCTTTCTTT
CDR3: CASSREGGNTEAFF

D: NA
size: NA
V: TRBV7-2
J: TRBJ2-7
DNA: TGTGCCAGCAGCAGACGCGGGTTCGTGGATCAGTACTTC
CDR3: CASSRRGFVDQYF

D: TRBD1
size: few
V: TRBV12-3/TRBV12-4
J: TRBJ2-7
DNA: TGTGCCAGCAGTTCCTTCAACAGGGGCGAGCAGTACTTC
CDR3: CASSSFNRGEQYF

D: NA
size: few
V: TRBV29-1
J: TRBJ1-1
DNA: TGCAGCGTGCGGAACACTGAAGCTTTCTTT
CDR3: CSVRNTEAFF

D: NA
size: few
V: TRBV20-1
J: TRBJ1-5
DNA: TGCAGTGCTAGTAGTACGGGTATCAGCAATCAGCCCCAGCATTTT
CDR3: CSASSTGISNQPQHF

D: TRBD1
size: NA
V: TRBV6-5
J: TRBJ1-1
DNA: TGTGCCAGCAGTTTCTCGACAGGGCTTAGGTTCACTGAAGCTTTCTTT
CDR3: CASSFSTGLRFTEAFF

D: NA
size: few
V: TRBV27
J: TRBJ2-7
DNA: TGTGCCAGCAGTTACGGTGCTGGGAAGACCTACGAGCAGTACTTC
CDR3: CASSYGAGKTYEQYF

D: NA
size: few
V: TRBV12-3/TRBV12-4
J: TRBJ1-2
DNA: TGTGCCAGCAGTTTAAAAGGGGCAGGCTATGGCTACACCTTC
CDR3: CASSLKGAGYGYTF

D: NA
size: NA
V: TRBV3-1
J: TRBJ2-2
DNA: TGTGCCAGCAAGGGGCCCGGGGAGCTGTTTTTT
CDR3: CASKGPGELFF

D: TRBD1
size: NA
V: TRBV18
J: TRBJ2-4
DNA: TGTGCCAGCTCACCAGACAGGGGGCTAGACATTCAGTACTTC
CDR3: CASSPDRGLDIQYF

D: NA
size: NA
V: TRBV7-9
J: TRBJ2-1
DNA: TGTGCCAGCAGCAATAGTGTCGAGGACTACTCCTACAATGAGCAGTTCTTC
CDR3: CASSNSVEDYSYNEQFF

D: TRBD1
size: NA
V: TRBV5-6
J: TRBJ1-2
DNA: TGTGCCAGCAGCGCGAACGGACAGGCCGATTCAAGATATGGCTACACCTTC
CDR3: CASSANGQADSRYGYTF

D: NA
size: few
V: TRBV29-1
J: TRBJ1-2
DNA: TGCAGCGTTGCGGGGGGGCCCTATGGCTACACCTTC
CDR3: CSVAGGPYGYTF

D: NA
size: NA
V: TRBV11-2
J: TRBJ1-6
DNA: TGTGCCAGCAGCCACCCCTGGGTGGCAGGGAATTCACCCCTCCACTTT
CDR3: CASSHPWVAGNSPLHF

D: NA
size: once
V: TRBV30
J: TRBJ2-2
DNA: TGTGCCTGGAGTGTACAGGGACACGGGGAGCTGTTTTTT
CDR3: CAWSVQGHGELFF

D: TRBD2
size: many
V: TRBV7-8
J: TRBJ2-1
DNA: TGTGCCAGCAGCTTAAGACCACTAGCGGGAGCATACAATGAGCAGTTCTTC
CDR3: CASSLRPLAGAYNEQFF

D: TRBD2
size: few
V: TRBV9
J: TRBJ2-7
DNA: TGTGCCAGCAGCGTAGGACTAGCGGGAGTAGGATACGAGCAGTACTTC
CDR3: CASSVGLAGVGYEQYF

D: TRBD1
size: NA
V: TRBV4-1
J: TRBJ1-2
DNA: TGCGCCAGCAGCCATCCGGGACAGGGGTGGGAAAACTATGGCTACACCTTC
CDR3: CASSHPGQGWENYGYTF

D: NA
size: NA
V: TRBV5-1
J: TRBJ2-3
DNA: TGCGCCAGCAGCTTGGAATTCACGGGGTCACTCACAGATACGCAGTATTTT
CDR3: CASSLEFTGSLTDTQYF

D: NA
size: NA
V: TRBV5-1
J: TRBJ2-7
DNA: TGCGCCAGCAGCTTGGGACAGGACTTATTTCACGAGCAGTACTTC
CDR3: CASSLGQDLFHEQYF

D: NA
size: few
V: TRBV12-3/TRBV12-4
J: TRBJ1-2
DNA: TGTGCCAGCAGTTTGGACGGATTGTATGGCTACACCTTC
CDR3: CASSLDGLYGYTF

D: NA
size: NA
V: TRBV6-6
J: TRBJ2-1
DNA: TGTGCCAGCAGTTCCGCCGGTGGAAGGTCGGGGCGTTGGAATGAGCAGTTCTTC
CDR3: CASSSAGGRSGRWNEQFF

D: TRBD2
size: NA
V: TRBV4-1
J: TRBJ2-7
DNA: TGCGCCAGCAGCCACCCACTAGCGGGGGGCGCCTACGAGCAGTACTTC
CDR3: CASSHPLAGGAYEQYF

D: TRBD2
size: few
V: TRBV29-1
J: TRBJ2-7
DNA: TGCAGCGTTGAGTTGACTAGCGGGAAATACTACGAGCAGTACTTC
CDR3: CSVELTSGKYYEQYF

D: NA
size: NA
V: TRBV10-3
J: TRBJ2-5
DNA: TGTGCCATCAGTCTCGGGAGCCCCAGGGAAACCCAGTACTTC
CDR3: CAISLGSPRETQYF

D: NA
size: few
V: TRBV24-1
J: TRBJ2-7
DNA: TGTGCCACCAGCGGCGGCCGGGAGCAGTACTTC
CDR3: CATSGGREQYF

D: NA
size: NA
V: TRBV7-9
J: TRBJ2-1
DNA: TGTGCCAGCAGCCTACTAGGGGTTTTCGAGTATCATGAGCAGTTCTTC
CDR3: CASSLLGVFEYHEQFF

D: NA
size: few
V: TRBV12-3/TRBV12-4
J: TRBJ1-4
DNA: TGTGCCAGCAGCCTAGGGTTAGGGGGAACTAATGAAAAACTGTTTTTT
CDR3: CASSLGLGGTNEKLFF

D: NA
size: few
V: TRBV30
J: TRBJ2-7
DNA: TGTGCCTGGAGCCCTCCGGCCAGGACATACTACTCCTACGAGCAGTACTTC
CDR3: CAWSPPARTYYSYEQYF

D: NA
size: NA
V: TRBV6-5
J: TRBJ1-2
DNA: TGTGCCAGCAGTTACTCACCTCAAACCGGCAAGGGCTACACCTTC
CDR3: CASSYSPQTGKGYTF

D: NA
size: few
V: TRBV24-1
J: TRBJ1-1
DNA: TGTGCCACCCGTGATGTGGGCACTGAAGCTTTCTTT
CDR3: CATRDVGTEAFF

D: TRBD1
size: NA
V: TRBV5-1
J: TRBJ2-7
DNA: TGCGCCAGCAGCCATCCACAGGGGGCCTCCTACGAGCAGTACTTC
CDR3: CASSHPQGASYEQYF

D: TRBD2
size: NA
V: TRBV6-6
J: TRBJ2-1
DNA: TGTGCCAGTGGACTAGCGGTGTACAATGAGCAGTTCTTC
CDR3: CASGLAVYNEQFF

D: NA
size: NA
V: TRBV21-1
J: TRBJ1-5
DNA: TGTGCCAGCAGCAAAGGGGTAGGGGCAAGCAATCAGCCCCAGCATTTT
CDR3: CASSKGVGASNQPQHF

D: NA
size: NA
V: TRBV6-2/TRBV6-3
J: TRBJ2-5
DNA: TGTGCCAGCATACCTCTGGGACAAGAGACCCAGTACTTC
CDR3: CASIPLGQETQYF

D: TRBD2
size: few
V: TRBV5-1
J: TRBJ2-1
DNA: TGCGCCAGCAGCTTGTCGGGACTAACATACAATGAGCAGTTCTTC
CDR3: CASSLSGLTYNEQFF

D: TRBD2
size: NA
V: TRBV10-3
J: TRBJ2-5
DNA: TGTGCCACCCAGCGGGGGCAAGAGACCCAGTACTTC
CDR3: CATQRGQETQYF

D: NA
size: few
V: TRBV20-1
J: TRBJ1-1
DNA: TGCAGTGCTAGGTTGACGGGCAATGAAGCTTTCTTT
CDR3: CSARLTGNEAFF

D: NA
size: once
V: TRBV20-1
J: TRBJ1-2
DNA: TGCAGTGCTATAGAGGGAAGCAGGGGAGGAGGTGGCTACACCTTC
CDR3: CSAIEGSRGGGGYTF

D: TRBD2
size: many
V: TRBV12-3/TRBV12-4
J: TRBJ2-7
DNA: TGTGCCAGCAGTTTTCTCTCCGTGGCGGGAGGTTCCCGATACGAGCAGTACTTC
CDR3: CASSFLSVAGGSRYEQYF

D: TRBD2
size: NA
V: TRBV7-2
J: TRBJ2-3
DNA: TGTGCCAGCAGAAAGGGACTAGCGGGAGGCACAGATACGCAGTATTTT
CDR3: CASRKGLAGGTDTQYF

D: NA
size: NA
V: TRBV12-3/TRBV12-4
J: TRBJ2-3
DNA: TGTGCCAGCAACAGGGACACAGATACGCAGTATTTT
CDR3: CASNRDTDTQYF

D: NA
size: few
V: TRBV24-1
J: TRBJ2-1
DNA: TGTGCCACCAGTGATTTGGGGAATGAGCAGTTCTTC
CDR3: CATSDLGNEQFF

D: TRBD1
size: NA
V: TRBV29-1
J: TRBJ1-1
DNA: TGCAGCGTTACGGACAGGGGCGTTGAAGCTTTCTTT
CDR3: CSVTDRGVEAFF

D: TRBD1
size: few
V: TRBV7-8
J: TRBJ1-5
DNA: TGTGCCAGCAGCTTACTCCTAACAGGGGGGGGTTTTAGGGATCAGCCCCAGCATTTT
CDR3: CASSLLLTGGGFRDQPQHF

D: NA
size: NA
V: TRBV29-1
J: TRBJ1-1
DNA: TGCAGCGTTGAAGCCGGGTTGGAAGCTTTCTTT
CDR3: CSVEAGLEAFF

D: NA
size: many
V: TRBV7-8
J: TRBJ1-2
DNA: TGTGCCAGCAGCCCGGGGGGTTTATATGGCTACACCTTC
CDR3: CASSPGGLYGYTF

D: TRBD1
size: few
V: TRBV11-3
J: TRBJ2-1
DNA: TGTGCCAGCAGCTTAGATCGCCGGGACAGTTACAATGAGCAGTTCTTC
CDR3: CASSLDRRDSYNEQFF